These 7 T cell receptor beta chains came from one sample sequenced in a study of CD8+ T cells in alopecia areata. As the sequencing template, cDNA was produced by extracting RNA and reverse transcribing it. Assay used: immunoSEQ multiplex PCR; TCRdb lists only in-frame clones, some missing. The data show around 100,000 clones, with none appearing a single time. The sequencing input was lesional skin. These receptors were taken from a C3H/HeJ mouse with alopecia areata. This strain has MHC haplotype H2-k.

This clone was found many times. An end of the junction does not agree with germline; a read error may underlie this. Genes here carry mouse names. The observed sequence ends 4 residues before the CDR3 terminus, with the missing tail filled in from the germline J gene. The chain links TRBV13-3 to TRBJ2-3; TRBD2 aligns across 12 bases. This CDR3 spans 16 amino acids. CDR1 is NNHDY, CDR2 SYVADS, per germline. CDR3 bases read: TGTGCCAGCAGCGATGACTGGGGGGGCAACGCAGAA. Amino acid sequence: CASSDDWGGNAE. The entire CDR3 reads CASSDDWGGNAETLYF.

This clone was detected a few times. The gene names given are mouse names. The CDR3 end lies 4 residues beyond the end of the read and is filled in from the germline J gene. This chain uses TRBV13-3 with TRBJ2-3; D is ambiguous. Germline CDR1 is NNHDY and CDR2 is SYVADS. The CDR3 runs 15 residues. V lost 0 bases and J lost 0, with 8 bases in between. The CDR3 reads CASSDAQLSAETLYF. Incomplete CDR3 DNA: TGTGCCAGCAGTGATGCACAGTTGAGTGCAGAA.

For this clone: Gene names denote mouse genes. The read stops 4 residues short of the end of the CDR3; the missing end is completed from the germline J gene. This sequence joins TRBV1 and TRBJ2-1; D is unresolved. The V gene lost 0 bases and the J gene lost 1 base, with 10 bases spanning the gap. The length of the CDR3 is 16 residues. In germline, CDR1 is NSQYPW, CDR2 LRSPGD (reference sequence). The DNA read from the CDR3 is TGCACCTGCAGTGCAGATCCCCGACAAAACTATGCT. Its protein product is CTCSADPRQNYA. The CDR3 as a whole reads CTCSADPRQNYAEQFF.

This clone was counted between two and nine times. This may be a read error: a much more frequent sequence differs by one nucleotide. The genes are named according to mouse. The read is 4 residues too short to cover the CDR3 end, so that end is filled in from the germline J gene. The chain combines TRBV5 with TRBJ2-3; no clear D gene. CDR3 length: 13 amino acids. The V end was cut by 4 bases, the J end by 0 bases, with 5 bases between. Germline loops: CDR1 LGHNA, CDR2 YNLKQL (reference sequence). The part of the CDR3 DNA that was read is TGTGCCAGCAGCCCCTATAGTGCAGAA. It is translated as CASSPYSAE. The entire CDR3 protein reads CASSPYSAETLYF.

Note on this clone: Gene names are the mouse ones. Read data end 4 residues before the CDR3 end; the end is taken from the germline J gene. The chain has TRBV17 and TRBJ1-1, with TRBD1 identical over 7 bases. The CDR3 has 15 residues. The J segment lost 0 bases and the V segment lost 1 base, leaving 2 bases of the junction unmatched. CDR1 is MNHDT and CDR2 is YYDKIL in the germline V gene. This chain's CDR3 is CASSRGGQSNTEVFF. Incomplete CDR3 DNA: TGTGCTAGCAGTAGAGGGGGACAGTCAAACACA.

This clone came up many times. Gene names follow the mouse nomenclature. Sequencing ends 4 residues short of the CDR3 end; the germline J gene provides the rest. V is TRBV13-3 and J is TRBJ1-2; 9 bases line up with TRBD1. Losses at the gene ends were 5 bases for V and 2 bases for J; bases not matched to a gene: 7. The CDR3 runs 15 residues. CDR1 is NNHDY and CDR2 is SYVADS in the germline V gene. Partial CDR3 DNA: TGTGCCAGCAGGCCCCTGGGGACAGGGAACTCC. This translates into CASRPLGTGNS. The entire CDR3 protein is CASRPLGTGNSDYTF.

As concerns this clone: The translated DNA and TCRdb's protein are not identical at residue 12; the protein here was translated from the DNA. Gene names are the mouse ones. The CDR3 end lies 3 residues beyond the end of the read and is filled in from the germline J gene. The chain couples TRBV1 to TRBJ1-6; unclear D gene. TRBJ1-6 is an open reading frame, and its role is uncertain. The CDR3 has 15 residues. Germline CDR1 is NSQYPW and CDR2 is LRSPGD (reference sequence). Between the trimmed V and J ends, which lost 3 bases and 0 bases, there was a span of 6 bases. CDR3 protein: CTCSAWSSYNSPLYF. The DNA read from the CDR3 is TGCACCTGCAGTGCCTGGTCTTCCTATAATTCGCCC.